This T cell receptor beta chain was identified during a study of blood T cell repertoires in COVID-19. The overall study: Sites across the United States, Italy and Spain contributed samples from acute and convalescent COVID-19.

Germline lookup yields CDR1 SGHRS and CDR2 YFSETQ. V dropped 4 bases and J dropped 4 bases, with 16 bases sitting between them. The CDR3 is 15 residues long. Study members were between roughly 18 and 100 years old and lived in roughly 24 US regions. Measured with immunoSEQ multiplex PCR; TCRdb has only the in-frame clones, and not every one. In the table there are about 180,000 clones, 88% of which are singletons. The specimen sequenced was PBMCs or T cells enriched from blood (not recorded which). This sequence originates from a woman aged 18-29 years who had recovered from COVID-19. This chain uses TRBV5-1 with TRBJ2-3; D is unresolved. In DNA form, the CDR3 reads TGCGCCAGCAGCGCCGGGTCTCCTCCGGCAGATACGCAGTATTTT. Translation: CASSAGSPPADTQYF.